A single sample gave rise to the 25 T cell receptor beta chains below, sequenced in a study of cytomegalovirus exposure and HLA in healthy donors. Vbeta (60) and Jbeta (13) primers were used in the PCR. Libraries were prepared by immunoSEQ multiplex PCR; TCRdb keeps only in-frame clonotypes and omits some of them. The repertoire includes 100,000 to 150,000 clones, 81% of them detected once, and around 0.7% sits in the top ten. The sequenced material came from PBMCs. The receptors here all came from a man aged 18 to 30 in good health and CMV-seronegative.

V is TRBV9 and J is TRBJ2-3; 13 positions agree with TRBD2. V was clipped by 4 bases and J by 3 bases; unmatched bases: 8. There are 17 residues in the CDR3. Per germline, CDR1 SGDLS and CDR2 YYNGEE. The CDR3: CASSPRPGLAGTDTQYF. The DNA for the CDR3 is TGTGCCAGCAGCCCCCGTCCGGGACTAGCGGGGACAGATACGCAGTATTTT.

This clone has only one observation. Written as DNA, the CDR3 is TGTGCTAGTGGTTTTACAGGGGGAGCCGGGGAGCTGTTTTTT. It encodes CASGFTGGAGELFF. V is TRBV12-5 and J is TRBJ2-2; 8 positions agree with TRBD1. V lost 3 bases and J lost 6; bases outside the gene matches: 3. The CDR3 is 14 amino acids. The germline CDR1 and CDR2 sequences are LGHNT and FRNRAP. Complete variable domain (other parts from reference TRBV12-5 and TRBJ2-2): DARVTQTPRHKVTEMGQEVTMRCQPILGHNTVFWYRQTMMQGLELLAYFRNRAPLDDSGMPKDRFSAEMPDATLATLKIQPSEPRDSAVYFCASGFTGGAGELFFGEGSRLTVL.

This clone has a single count. This chain links TRBV10-3 with TRBJ1-2; 7 nucleotides align to TRBD1. CDR3 length: 13 residues. The V segment lost 6 bases and the J segment 8 bases; nucleotides outside the gene matches: 9. CDR1 and CDR2 from the germline V gene are ENHRY and SYGVKD. The chain's CDR3 is CAIRVQGKGGYTF. The CDR3 coding sequence is TGTGCCATCAGGGTACAGGGGAAGGGAGGCTACACCTTC.

The chain recombines TRBV4-1 with TRBJ1-5, with 8 bases fitting TRBD1. CDR1 and CDR2 from the germline V gene are MGHRA and YSYEKL. J was trimmed by 6 bases and V by 4 bases; bases with no gene match: 8. The CDR3 has 15 amino acids. The CDR3 region is CASSPRGLGSQPQHF. DNA of the CDR3: TGCGCCAGCAGCCCCAGGGGGCTTGGAAGTCAGCCCCAGCATTTT.

This chain connects TRBV4-1 to TRBJ2-5; 9 bases are shared with TRBD2. The CDR3 covers 18 residues. Germline V gene lookup returns CDR1 MGHRA and CDR2 YSYEKL. V lost 2 bases, J lost 5 bases, and 15 bases stayed unmatched. The CDR3 DNA sequence: TGCGCCAGCAGCCAAATATTAGCGGGGGCCCCATTTCAGGAGACCCAGTACTTC. Translating it yields CASSQILAGAPFQETQYF.

Concerning this clone: Other nucleotide sequences in the sample specify the same CDR3. The rearrangement joins TRBV29-1 to TRBJ1-1; D perhaps matches TRBD1 (5 bases). The germline V and J ends were trimmed by 4 bases and 0 bases, with 12 bases remaining between them. CDR3 length: 14 residues. Germline CDR1 is SQVTM and CDR2 is ANQGSEA. The CDR3 protein is CSVARDSMNTEAFF. CDR3 in DNA: TGCAGCGTTGCTAGAGACAGTATGAACACTGAAGCTTTCTTT. The complete variable domain, with remaining parts taken from reference TRBV29-1 and TRBJ1-1, reads SAVISQKPSRDICQRGTSLTIQCQVDSQVTMMFWYRQQPGQSLTLIATANQGSEATYESGFVIDKFPISRPNLTFSTLTVSNMSPEDSSIYLCSVARDSMNTEAFFGQGTRLTVV.

This clone was counted a few times. This chain connects TRBV2 to TRBJ1-6, with D unresolved. The CDR3 loop spans 16 amino acids. V was shortened by 3 bases and J by 4 bases, with 13 bases between the two germline ends. Germline loops: CDR1 SNHLY, CDR2 FYNNEI. CDR3 nucleotides: TGTGCCAGCAGTGATCTTGTCAGTCGATATAATTCACCCCTCCACTTT. It yields the protein CASSDLVSRYNSPLHF.

This clone was detected once. The chain links TRBV30 to TRBJ2-5; 8 bases align to TRBD1. Germline V lookup: CDR1 GTSNPN, CDR2 SVGIG (reference sequence). CDR3 length: 16 residues. V lost 4 bases to trimming and J lost 6 bases; unmatched junction nucleotides: 16. In nucleotides, the CDR3 is TGTGCCTGGACTCCGCGCTTTACAGGGGGTATTCAGACCCAGTACTTC. This sequence encodes CAWTPRFTGGIQTQYF.

The chain has TRBV4-3 and TRBJ1-6; D not certain. This CDR3 contains 14 residues. Trimming pared 0 bases from V and 11 bases from J, leaving 11 bases between. The germline gives CDR1 LGHNA, CDR2 YSLEER. CDR3 sequence: CASSQEGRRAPLHF. The DNA of the CDR3 is TGCGCCAGCAGCCAAGAAGGCCGGCGGGCACCCCTCCACTTT.

The chain links TRBV29-1 to TRBJ2-3, with D unclear. V was cut by 4 bases and J by 0 bases, with 5 bases left in between. Germline CDR1 reads SQVTM; CDR2 reads ANQGSEA. This CDR3 is 12 amino acids long. The CDR3, as DNA: TGCAGCGTTGTGGAGAGCACAGATACGCAGTATTTT. This translates into CSVVESTDTQYF.

The chain is built from TRBV9 and TRBJ2-1; perhaps TRBD2 as D (6 bases). V was cut by 3 bases and J by 8 bases, with 18 bases left in between. The germline gives CDR1 SGDLS, CDR2 YYNGEE. This CDR3 spans 15 amino acids. The CDR3 sequence: CASSEDAGTVDEQFF. CDR3 nucleotides: TGTGCCAGCAGCGAAGACGCCGGGACTGTCGATGAGCAGTTCTTC.

This clone was detected once. This sequence joins TRBV19 and TRBJ1-5, with D perhaps TRBD1 (5 bases). This CDR3 comprises 14 residues. Germline lookup yields CDR1 LNHDA and CDR2 SQIVND (reference sequence). With 4 bases removed from V and 11 bases from J, the gap between germline ends came to 18 bases. CDR3 sequence (DNA): TGTGCCAGTAGTACGCAGGGTGCTACGGGTGCCCAGCATTTT. Protein product: CASSTQGATGAQHF.

CDR3 region: CASSLGTIVNFRAYEQYF. In DNA form, the CDR3 reads TGTGCCAGCAGCTTAGGAACAATTGTGAATTTCAGGGCTTACGAGCAGTACTTC. V and J are TRBV7-2 and TRBJ2-7, with D possibly being TRBD1 (5 bases). V dropped 1 base and J dropped 4 bases, with 23 bases sitting between them. Germline CDR1 and CDR2: SGHTA and FQGNSA. The CDR3 is 18 amino acids.

The chain uses TRBV5-1 and TRBJ2-7, with 10 bases that match TRBD2. This CDR3 is 14 amino acids long. Unmatched junction bases numbered 8, after V lost 5 bases and J lost 6 bases. From germline, CDR1 is SGHRS and CDR2 YFSETQ. CDR3 sequence: CASRAGTSAVEQYF. DNA for the CDR3: TGCGCCAGCAGAGCCGGGACTAGCGCTGTCGAGCAGTACTTC.

The chain has TRBV6-6 and TRBJ2-5; D not certain. CDR1 and CDR2 (germline): MNHNY, SVGAGI (reference sequence). The V end lost 2 bases, the J end lost 2 bases, and 3 bases lay between the germline ends. This CDR3 has 12 amino acids. CDR3 DNA sequence: TGTGCCAGCAGTTACCTACAAGAGACCCAGTACTTC. This translates into CASSYLQETQYF.

V gene TRBV6-1 combines with J gene TRBJ1-5; D gene uncertain. Germline V lookup: CDR1 MNHNS, CDR2 SASEGT. The CDR3 extends over 13 amino acids. Trimming removed 8 bases at V and 6 bases at J, with 14 bases between. The CDR3 protein is CASGLPPGQPQHF. The DNA for the CDR3 is TGTGCCAGCGGACTGCCCCCCGGTCAGCCCCAGCATTTT.

The sample holds a few counts of this clone. The V gene is TRBV5-4, the J gene TRBJ2-7; 11 bases are a match to TRBD1. Unmatched junction bases numbered 9, after V lost 3 bases and J lost 4 bases. Germline assignment: CDR1 SGHNT and CDR2 YYREEE (reference sequence). The CDR3 loop spans 16 amino acids. The CDR3 here is CASSWTGGGAEYEQYF. CDR3 nucleotides: TGTGCCAGCAGCTGGACAGGGGGCGGGGCAGAGTACGAGCAGTACTTC.

The genes are TRBV2 and TRBJ2-7; D is possibly TRBD1 (6 bases). Germline V gene sequence: CDR1 SNHLY, CDR2 FYNNEI. The V gene lost 5 bases and the J gene lost 3 bases, with 11 bases spanning the gap. CDR3 length: 13 amino acids. CDR3 residues: CASSRDTGYEQYF. Written as DNA, the CDR3 is TGTGCCAGCAGTCGGGACACCGGCTACGAGCAGTACTTC.

The J gene is TRBJ1-1, the V gene TRBV10-3, with a tentative D call TRBD1 (5 bases). Germline V gives CDR1 ENHRY, CDR2 SYGVKD. The CDR3 runs to 16 residues. V lost 6 bases to trimming and J lost 3 bases, with 20 bases between them. CDR3 nucleotides: TGTGCCATCAGGAACGCTCGAAGGGGCAGAGACACTGAAGCTTTCTTT. It codes for CAIRNARRGRDTEAFF.

The V call is TRBV11-2, the J call TRBJ2-7, with 7 bases fitting TRBD2. Germline values: CDR1 SGHAT, CDR2 FQNNGV. The CDR3 covers 18 residues. The V segment lost 2 bases and the J segment 4 bases; nucleotides outside the gene matches: 17. CDR3 region: CASSLRRDITGGGYEQYF. Here the CDR3 DNA reads TGTGCCAGCAGCTTACGAAGGGATATCACGGGGGGTGGGTACGAGCAGTACTTC. Full variable domain (rest looked up from reference TRBV11-2 and TRBJ2-7): EAGVAQSPRYKIIEKRQSVAFWCNPISGHATLYWYQQILGQGPKLLIQFQNNGVVDDSQLPKDRFSAERLKGVDSTLKIQPAKLEDSAVYLCASSLRRDITGGGYEQYFGPGTRLTVT.

The chain joins TRBV4-3 to TRBJ1-3; D might be TRBD1 (6 bases). This CDR3 region has 17 residues. CDR1 LGHNA and CDR2 YSLEER come from the germline V gene. V dropped 1 base and J dropped 2 bases, with 15 bases sitting between them. The CDR3 bases are TGCGCCAGCAGCCAAGGTCCCGCAGGGGCTACTGGAAACACCATATATTTT. This translates into CASSQGPAGATGNTIYF.

The V gene is TRBV5-6, the J gene TRBJ2-3, with a weak D call TRBD2 (5 bases). V dropped 4 bases and J dropped 0 bases, with 9 bases sitting between them. From germline, CDR1 is SGHDT and CDR2 YYEEEE. The CDR3 runs to 14 residues. CDR3 DNA: TGTGCCAGCAGCGTTAGCGCTAGCACAGATACGCAGTATTTT. It specifies CASSVSASTDTQYF.

The chain carries TRBV27 and TRBJ2-5, with TRBD1 matching 8 bases. The CDR3 spans 14 residues. CDR1 is MNHEY and CDR2 is SMNVEV in the germline V gene (reference sequence). Trimming at V came to 4 bases and at J to 2 bases, leaving 3 bases not matched to a gene. The CDR3 nucleotides are TGTGCCAGCAGTTGGGACAGGTCACAAGAGACCCAGTACTTC. Its protein is CASSWDRSQETQYF.

This clone occurred once. V and J are TRBV28 and TRBJ2-1, with 9 bases fitting TRBD2. The germline V gene has CDR1 MDHEN and CDR2 SYDVKM. The J segment lost 10 bases and the V segment lost 3 bases, leaving 7 bases of the junction unmatched. The CDR3 spans 14 residues. CDR3 in amino acids: CASSFRLAGDEQFF. The CDR3, as DNA: TGTGCCAGCAGTTTTAGGTTAGCGGGGGACGAGCAGTTCTTC.

CDR3 coding DNA: TGCGCCAGCAGCCGAGATACGACTTCCGTTACCTACGAGCAGTACTTC. Translation gives CASSRDTTSVTYEQYF. This chain links TRBV4-3 with TRBJ2-7, with unresolved D. Trimming removed 4 bases from V and 2 bases from J, with 18 bases in between. The V gene's germline CDR1 is LGHNA and CDR2 YSLEER. The CDR3 consists of 16 residues.